This is a list of T cell receptor beta chains from one sample in a study of cytomegalovirus exposure and HLA in healthy donors. Here immunoSEQ multiplex PCR was the method, and the copy in TCRdb shows in-frame clones only, minus some. The sample has about 130,000 clones, around 70% seen once; the top ten hold 2% to 2.5%. Sequenced sample: PBMCs. Source of these receptors: a woman aged 40 to 55 in good health and CMV-seropositive. CDR3s include the opening cysteine and the closing phenylalanine or tryptophan. Some rows have no size entry. The others give once, few or many, or a class for an expanded clone.

v_gene	j_gene	abundance	CDR3aa
TRBV7-2	TRBJ2-5	few	CASSSSGHPKETQYF
TRBV21-1	TRBJ1-6	NA	CASSKTPDSPLHF
TRBV18	TRBJ1-5	NA	CASSPTGTGGNQPQHF
TRBV27	TRBJ1-3	NA	CASGPTLGLGENTIYF
TRBV7-2	TRBJ1-4	few	CASSLFGEKLFF
TRBV10-3	TRBJ1-5	once	CAISDGTSTQPQHF
TRBV9	TRBJ1-3	once	CASGPSGNTIYF
TRBV11-3	TRBJ2-7	NA	CASSISGYSYEQYF
TRBV30	TRBJ2-3	NA	CAWSVRVTDTQYF
TRBV2	TRBJ2-6	NA	CASSRDRRDSGANVLTF
TRBV19	TRBJ1-2	NA	CASSIGSGDYTF
TRBV4-3	TRBJ2-5	NA	CASSQAPDGGETQYF
TRBV6-4	TRBJ2-3	many	CASRDRETDTQYF
TRBV9	TRBJ2-1	NA	CASSNRTSGKYNEQFF
TRBV19	TRBJ1-6	NA	CASSIMEDASYNSPLHF
TRBV6-5	TRBJ1-3	few	CASKNDRGLGNTIYF
TRBV6-5	TRBJ1-2	NA	CASSYSGSGKLLGYTF
TRBV6-1	TRBJ2-2	many	CASRAGTGDGLFF
TRBV27	TRBJ2-1	NA	CASSTQREGTRQFF
TRBV2	TRBJ2-7	NA	CASSLSTGGSSYEQYF
TRBV10-1	TRBJ2-7	NA	CANPGTSGSSYEQYF
TRBV6-6	TRBJ1-1	NA	CASSLDTYGDTEAFF
TRBV10-3	TRBJ1-1	NA	CASWGGNTEAFF
TRBV19	TRBJ2-2	NA	CASSRTSGQGDTGELFF
TRBV7-9	TRBJ1-4	few	CASSSGQGNEKLFF
TRBV2	TRBJ1-1	NA	CASRPGVFATEAFF
TRBV6-4	TRBJ2-1	NA	CASSERPGGGYNEQFF
TRBV18	TRBJ1-6	few	CASSPITGDNSPLHF
TRBV5-6	TRBJ1-2	once	CASSLLRFRGYTF
TRBV7-7	TRBJ2-1	NA	CASSRGQGLKEQFF
TRBV28	TRBJ1-1	NA	CASRGGRRTEAFF
TRBV5-1	TRBJ2-7	NA	CASSRQGPPYEQYF
TRBV5-5	TRBJ1-2	few	CASRWTANYGYTF
TRBV7-8	TRBJ2-1	NA	CASSLSTSRSYNEQFF
TRBV27	TRBJ1-2	NA	CASSYAGVGRGVEGYTF
TRBV6-5	TRBJ1-2	NA	CASSPSGTYGYTF
TRBV18	TRBJ2-1	once	CASSRISLSSSYNEQFF
TRBV28	TRBJ2-2	few	CAIRGADGDLRPFFF
TRBV30	TRBJ2-1	NA	CAWSVRAGMGEQFF
TRBV28	TRBJ1-3	NA	CASNSFVNTIYF